Listed below are T cell receptor beta chains from one sample, sequenced in a study of identical twins. TCRdb re-analysed the 5' RACE reads in MiXCR, keeping a single row per CDR3 protein. The sample includes approximately 500,000 distinct CDR3 sequences, roughly a quarter seen only once; the top ten take 2.9%. Another study also made use of these data, one on T cells expressing NK-cell markers.

Input material: CD4+ T cells sorted from blood. The receptors originated from a woman aged 18-29 years in good health. Each CDR3 is given with its conserved first and last residue. The D gene is left open where the match is weak. Expanded clones get a size class; other rows say once, few or many, or leave the size out.

V gene	clone size	J gene	D gene	CDR3 protein	CDR3 DNA
TRBV7-9	few	TRBJ2-7	TRBD2	CASSLHSGTSGEQYF	TGTGCCAGCAGCTTACATTCCGGGACTAGCGGTGAGCAGTACTTC
TRBV28	many	TRBJ2-7	.	CASSRSREQYF	TGTGCCAGCAGCCGCTCGCGAGAGCAGTACTTC
TRBV6-4	few	TRBJ2-3	.	CASSDSTGPGDTQYF	TGTGCCAGCAGTGACTCGACCGGTCCCGGAGATACGCAGTATTTT
TRBV10-3	few	TRBJ2-1	.	CAIRGGQAAHEQFF	TGTGCCATCCGGGGGGGACAGGCGGCCCATGAGCAGTTCTTC
TRBV20-1	.	TRBJ2-3	.	CSASGIGAQNTDTQYF	TGCAGTGCTAGTGGGATCGGGGCGCAGAACACAGATACGCAGTATTTT
TRBV20-1	few	TRBJ2-1	TRBD2	CSADTSGSARNYNEQFF	TGCAGTGCCGACACTAGCGGGAGCGCACGAAATTACAATGAGCAGTTCTTC
TRBV20-1	.	TRBJ1-5	.	CSARVMGNQPQHF	TGCAGTGCTAGGGTAATGGGCAATCAGCCCCAGCATTTT
TRBV29-1	few	TRBJ2-2	.	CSVSRGAYNTGELFF	TGCAGCGTTTCGAGGGGGGCCTACAACACCGGGGAGCTGTTTTTT
TRBV6-6	once	TRBJ1-2	TRBD1	CASLDRLYGYTF	TGTGCCAGCCTGGACAGGTTGTATGGCTACACCTTC
TRBV5-1	.	TRBJ2-2	TRBD2	CASSLMNSGGTGELFF	TGCGCCAGCAGCTTGATGAATTCGGGGGGCACCGGGGAGCTGTTTTTT
TRBV20-1	.	TRBJ1-2	.	CSARVRTANYGYTF	TGCAGTGCTAGAGTTCGAACAGCAAACTATGGCTACACCTTC
TRBV7-2	.	TRBJ2-7	.	CASGYGGPTYEQYF	TGTGCCAGCGGGTACGGGGGGCCCACCTACGAGCAGTACTTC
TRBV10-3	.	TRBJ1-1	.	CAISAGQTLTNTEAFF	TGTGCCATCAGTGCCGGACAGACGTTAACGAACACTGAAGCTTTCTTT
TRBV10-3	.	TRBJ1-1	.	CAISESANTEAFF	TGTGCCATCAGTGAGTCGGCGAACACTGAAGCTTTCTTT
TRBV20-1	.	TRBJ2-4	.	CSARSSWQNIQYF	TGCAGTGCTAGAAGTAGCTGGCAAAACATTCAGTACTTC
TRBV20-1	.	TRBJ2-1	.	CSASRTYNEQFF	TGCAGTGCTAGCCGGACTTACAATGAGCAGTTCTTC
TRBV6-5	few	TRBJ1-1	.	CASSYSSSRKAFF	TGTGCCAGCAGTTACTCTTCCTCACGGAAAGCTTTCTTT
TRBV20-1	many	TRBJ2-2	TRBD2	CSAYRLAGFGELFF	TGCAGTGCCTACCGACTAGCGGGGTTCGGGGAGCTGTTTTTT
TRBV5-1	.	TRBJ2-1	TRBD2	CASSLTSGAKNEQFF	TGCGCCAGCAGCCTGACTAGCGGGGCGAAAAATGAGCAGTTCTTC
TRBV20-1	many	TRBJ2-1	.	CSAQVLYNEQFF	TGCAGTGCTCAGGTCCTTTACAATGAGCAGTTCTTC
TRBV20-1	.	TRBJ2-3	.	CSARVDAPDTQYF	TGCAGTGCTAGAGTGGACGCCCCAGATACGCAGTATTTT
TRBV21-1	few	TRBJ2-7	.	CASSERVGYEQYF	TGTGCCAGCAGCGAGAGAGTAGGATACGAGCAGTACTTC
TRBV7-9	.	TRBJ2-1	TRBD1	CASSLVGGRDRNNEQFF	TGTGCCAGCAGCTTAGTTGGGGGAAGGGACAGGAACAATGAGCAGTTCTTC
TRBV20-1	few	TRBJ2-1	TRBD2	CSALGLAIYNEQFF	TGCAGTGCTCTTGGACTAGCGATCTACAATGAGCAGTTCTTC
TRBV29-1	few	TRBJ2-7	TRBD2	CSVGTRYYEQYF	TGCAGCGTTGGGACTAGATACTACGAGCAGTACTTC
TRBV15	.	TRBJ2-1	.	CATSRYRENEQFF	TGTGCCACCAGCAGATACAGGGAAAATGAGCAGTTCTTC
TRBV20-1	few	TRBJ2-2	TRBD2	CSARDLLAGGTGELFF	TGCAGTGCTAGAGATTTACTAGCGGGGGGTACCGGGGAGCTGTTTTTT
TRBV6-5	.	TRBJ2-7	.	CASSYSGSLYEQYF	TGTGCCAGCAGTTACTCCGGGTCCCTCTACGAGCAGTACTTC
TRBV10-3	few	TRBJ2-1	.	CAISALGGANEQFF	TGTGCCATCAGCGCCCTTGGGGGGGCCAATGAGCAGTTCTTC
TRBV29-1	.	TRBJ2-1	TRBD2	CSVVRGGLGYEQFF	TGCAGCGTTGTACGGGGGGGACTCGGCTATGAGCAGTTCTTC
TRBV6-4	few	TRBJ2-1	TRBD1	CASSETGTGSLEQFF	TGTGCCAGCAGCGAAACCGGGACAGGGTCTCTTGAGCAGTTCTTC
TRBV6-5	.	TRBJ2-5	TRBD2	CASRFAGGVGETQYF	TGTGCCAGCCGTTTCGCGGGAGGGGTTGGGGAGACCCAGTACTTC
TRBV7-2	once	TRBJ2-7	TRBD2	CASSLAWASGSEQYF	TGTGCCAGCAGCTTAGCGTGGGCTAGCGGGAGCGAGCAGTACTTC
TRBV12-3/TRBV12-4	few	TRBJ1-5	.	CASSFDLGTQPQHF	TGTGCCAGCAGTTTTGATTTGGGGACCCAGCCCCAGCATTTT
TRBV12-3/TRBV12-4	few	TRBJ2-1	.	CASSPLGIPSSYNEQFF	TGTGCCAGCTCTCCCCTGGGGATCCCGAGCTCCTACAATGAGCAGTTCTTC
TRBV10-3	.	TRBJ2-1	TRBD2	CAIRIAGGSNEQFF	TGTGCCATCAGGATAGCGGGGGGTTCCAATGAGCAGTTCTTC
TRBV11-2	.	TRBJ2-1	.	CASSLAVGQFF	TGTGCCAGCAGCTTAGCAGTGGGGCAGTTCTTC
TRBV2	.	TRBJ2-5	.	CASSTQGETQYF	TGTGCCAGCAGTACGCAGGGGGAGACCCAGTACTTC
TRBV29-1	few	TRBJ2-7	.	CSVQKQSWDEQYF	TGCAGCGTTCAGAAACAGTCCTGGGACGAGCAGTACTTC
TRBV5-1	many	TRBJ2-1	.	CASSSRPSSYNEQFF	TGCGCCAGCAGCTCCCGGCCCTCCTCCTACAATGAGCAGTTCTTC
TRBV20-1	.	TRBJ2-1	.	CSARGRLSYNEQFF	TGCAGTGCTAGGGGCCGTCTATCCTACAATGAGCAGTTCTTC
TRBV15	.	TRBJ2-1	.	CATRSEGGGYNEQFF	TGTGCCACCCGTTCGGAGGGGGGCGGCTACAATGAGCAGTTCTTC
TRBV29-1	few	TRBJ1-1	.	CSSTGTAGENTEAFF	TGCAGCTCAACCGGGACCGCTGGAGAGAACACTGAAGCTTTCTTT
TRBV4-2	.	TRBJ2-7	TRBD1	CASSHGSPGQAYEQYF	TGTGCCAGCAGTCACGGCAGTCCGGGACAGGCGTACGAGCAGTACTTC
TRBV27	.	TRBJ2-5	.	CASTSFEGRQETQYF	TGTGCCAGCACCTCTTTCGAGGGGCGCCAAGAGACCCAGTACTTC
TRBV10-3	.	TRBJ2-5	.	CATRSGQETQYF	TGTGCCACAAGGTCCGGGCAAGAGACCCAGTACTTC
TRBV7-9	.	TRBJ2-7	.	CASSLRADGEQYF	TGTGCCAGCAGCTTAAGGGCGGACGGAGAGCAGTACTTC
TRBV6-5	once	TRBJ2-1	TRBD2	CASSYLAGVRNEQFF	TGTGCCAGCAGTTACCTGGCGGGAGTGAGAAATGAGCAGTTCTTC
TRBV7-7	.	TRBJ2-3	TRBD2	CASSLSLAGADTQYF	TGTGCCAGCAGCTTAAGCCTAGCGGGAGCAGATACGCAGTATTTT
TRBV10-3	.	TRBJ1-2	.	CAISVSGITTNYGYTF	TGTGCCATCAGTGTATCGGGCATAACAACTAACTATGGCTACACCTTC
TRBV12-3/TRBV12-4	.	TRBJ1-1	TRBD1	CASSLAQGAGEAFF	TGTGCCAGCAGTTTAGCACAGGGGGCTGGTGAAGCTTTCTTT
TRBV20-1	once	TRBJ2-7	TRBD2	CSASGLALGEQYF	TGCAGTGCCTCTGGACTAGCCCTTGGCGAGCAGTACTTC
TRBV20-1	.	TRBJ1-2	.	CSARGRSYGYTF	TGCAGTGCTAGAGGCAGGAGTTATGGCTACACCTTC
TRBV29-1	.	TRBJ1-1	.	CSVRGGLNTEAFF	TGCAGCGTTAGGGGGGGTTTGAACACTGAAGCTTTCTTT
TRBV10-1	few	TRBJ2-1	.	CASRSTATQPLFF	TGCGCCAGCAGATCCACGGCCACCCAGCCGTTGTTCTTC
TRBV6-2/TRBV6-3	few	TRBJ2-1	TRBD2	CASSYRLASYNEQFF	TGTGCCAGCAGTTACCGACTAGCGTCGTACAATGAGCAGTTCTTC
TRBV7-2	.	TRBJ1-1	.	CASSFVPGVNWNTEAFF	TGTGCCAGCAGCTTTGTACCAGGTGTTAACTGGAACACTGAAGCTTTCTTT